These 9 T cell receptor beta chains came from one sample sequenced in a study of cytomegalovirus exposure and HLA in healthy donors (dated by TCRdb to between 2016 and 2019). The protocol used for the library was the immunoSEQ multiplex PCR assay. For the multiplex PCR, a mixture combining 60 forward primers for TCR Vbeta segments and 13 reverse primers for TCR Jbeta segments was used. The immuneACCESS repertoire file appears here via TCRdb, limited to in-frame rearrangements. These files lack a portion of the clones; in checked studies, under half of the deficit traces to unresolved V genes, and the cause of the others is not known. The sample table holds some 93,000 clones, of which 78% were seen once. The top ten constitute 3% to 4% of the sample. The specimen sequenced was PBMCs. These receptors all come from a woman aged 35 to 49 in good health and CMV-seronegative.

CDR3 in amino acids: CASSSSDNEQFF. CDR3 in DNA: TGTGCCAGCTCATCCTCAGACAATGAGCAGTTCTTC. The chain carries TRBV18 and TRBJ2-1; D unresolved. This CDR3 spans 12 amino acids. Germline V gene sequence: CDR1 KGHSH, CDR2 LQKENI. Trimming pared 5 bases from V and 5 bases from J, leaving 7 bases between.

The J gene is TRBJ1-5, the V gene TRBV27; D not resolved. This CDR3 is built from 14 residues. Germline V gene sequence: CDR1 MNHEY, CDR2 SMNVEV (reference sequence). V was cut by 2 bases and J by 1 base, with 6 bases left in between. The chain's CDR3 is CASSLVSSNQPQHF. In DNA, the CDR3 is TGTGCCAGCAGTTTAGTATCCAGCAATCAGCCCCAGCATTTT.

The CDR3 DNA follows: TGCGCCAGCAGCCATTGGGACAGGGCCTTTGGCTACACCTTC. This codes for CASSHWDRAFGYTF. J is TRBJ1-2 and V is TRBV4-1; TRBD1 agrees at 9 bases. Germline-derived CDR1 and CDR2 are MGHRA and YSYEKL. The V gene end was trimmed by 3 bases and the J gene end by 7 bases; junction bases not matched to a gene: 6. The length of the CDR3 is 14 residues.

CDR3 region: CASSVGGGGLPYEQYF. CDR3 DNA: TGTGCCAGCAGCGTGGGAGGGGGGGGACTGCCCTACGAGCAGTACTTC. The chain links TRBV9 to TRBJ2-7, with D perhaps TRBD2 (7 bases). Germline CDR1 and CDR2: SGDLS and YYNGEE. Trimming removed 2 bases at V and 2 bases at J, with 17 bases between. The CDR3 runs to 16 residues.

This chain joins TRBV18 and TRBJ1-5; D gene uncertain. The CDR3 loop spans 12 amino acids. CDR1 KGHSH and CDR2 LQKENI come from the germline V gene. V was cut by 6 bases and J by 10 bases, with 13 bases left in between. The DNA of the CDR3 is TGTGCCAGCTCGTCCACTTCAGGCCCCCAGCATTTT. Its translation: CASSSTSGPQHF.

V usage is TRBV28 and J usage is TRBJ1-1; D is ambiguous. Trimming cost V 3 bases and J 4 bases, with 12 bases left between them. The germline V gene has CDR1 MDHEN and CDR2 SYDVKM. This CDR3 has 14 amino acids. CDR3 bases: TGTGCCAGCAGTTTTGGGAGGGTGAGCACTGAAGCTTTCTTT. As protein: CASSFGRVSTEAFF.

The CDR3 region has the DNA TGCAGCGTTGACCGGTTTTCGGACTATGGCTACACCTTC. As protein: CSVDRFSDYGYTF. The chain is built from TRBV29-1 and TRBJ1-2; D remains unclear. Germline V gives CDR1 SQVTM, CDR2 ANQGSEA. This CDR3 is 13 amino acids long. Between the trimmed V and J ends, which lost 3 bases and 3 bases, there was a span of 11 bases.

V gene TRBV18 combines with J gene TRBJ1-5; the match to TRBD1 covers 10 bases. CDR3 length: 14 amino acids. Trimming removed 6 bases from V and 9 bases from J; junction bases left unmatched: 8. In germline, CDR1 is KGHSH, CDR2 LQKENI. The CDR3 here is CASSAGTGVTPQHF. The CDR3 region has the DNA TGTGCCAGCTCGGCCGGGACAGGGGTTACGCCCCAGCATTTT.

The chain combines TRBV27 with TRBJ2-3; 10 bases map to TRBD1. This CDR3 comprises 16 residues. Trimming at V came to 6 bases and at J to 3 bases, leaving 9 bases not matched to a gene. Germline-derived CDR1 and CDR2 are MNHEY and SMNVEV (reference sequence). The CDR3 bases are TGTGCCAGCAGCCTCCGGGACAGGGGACGGACAGATACGCAGTATTTT. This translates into CASSLRDRGRTDTQYF.